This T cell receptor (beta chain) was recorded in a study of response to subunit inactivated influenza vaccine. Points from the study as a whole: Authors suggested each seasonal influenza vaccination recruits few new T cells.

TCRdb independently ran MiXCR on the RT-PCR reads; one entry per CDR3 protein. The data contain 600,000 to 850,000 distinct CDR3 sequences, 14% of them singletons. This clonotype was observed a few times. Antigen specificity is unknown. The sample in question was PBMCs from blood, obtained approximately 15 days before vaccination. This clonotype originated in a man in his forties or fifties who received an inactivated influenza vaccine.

The CDR3 coding sequence is TGTGCCAGCAGCTTAGTGGTGGGACTAGCGGGGGCAGCCAAAAACATTCAGTACTTC. This sequence encodes CASSLVVGLAGAAKNIQYF. The chain combines TRBV11-2 with TRBJ2-4; 14 bases are shared with TRBD2. Germline CDR1 is SGHAT and CDR2 is FQNNGV. Trimming took 1 base from V and 0 from J; bases not matched to a gene: 5. The CDR3 length is 19 residues.